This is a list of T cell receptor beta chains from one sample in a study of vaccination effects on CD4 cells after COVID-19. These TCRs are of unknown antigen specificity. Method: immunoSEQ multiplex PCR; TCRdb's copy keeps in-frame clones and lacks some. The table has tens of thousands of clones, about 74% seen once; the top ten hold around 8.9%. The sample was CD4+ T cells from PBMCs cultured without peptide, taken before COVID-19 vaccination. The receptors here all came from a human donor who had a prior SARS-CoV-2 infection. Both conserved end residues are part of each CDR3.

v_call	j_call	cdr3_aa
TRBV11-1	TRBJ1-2	CASSRQGHYGYTF
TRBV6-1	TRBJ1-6	CASSDGTPINPLHF
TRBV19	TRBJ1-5	CASSMGLDNQPQHF
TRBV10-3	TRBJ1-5	CAISALGGNQPQHF
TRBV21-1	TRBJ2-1	CASTRRAGTDNEQFF
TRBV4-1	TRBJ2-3	CASSRLASSTDTQYF
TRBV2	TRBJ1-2	CASSVATPQSGYGYTF
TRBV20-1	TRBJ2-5	CSARSQETQYF
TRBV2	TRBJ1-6	CASSVGVDSPLHF
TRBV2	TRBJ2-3	CASSEQDRGTQYF
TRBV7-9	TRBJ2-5	CASSLWSSGTFGETQYF
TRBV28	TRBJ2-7	CASSTSSGGTTYEQYF
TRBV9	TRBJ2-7	CASSRRQGVTYEQYF
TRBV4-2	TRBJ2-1	CASSPGLAGDNEQFF
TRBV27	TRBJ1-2	CASSLSRQSYGYTF
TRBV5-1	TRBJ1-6	CASSLGTENNSPLHF
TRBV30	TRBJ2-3	CAWSRLAGTADTQYF
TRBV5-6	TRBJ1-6	CASSLGGGLDSPLHF
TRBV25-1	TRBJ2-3	CASSALGGADTQYF
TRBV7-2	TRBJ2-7	CASSLVPGVQSYEQYF
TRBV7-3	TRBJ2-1	CASSLGPQNEQFF
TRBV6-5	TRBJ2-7	CASSSRGPSYEQYF
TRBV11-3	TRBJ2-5	CASSRAGGETQYF
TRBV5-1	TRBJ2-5	CASSLMGYQETQYF
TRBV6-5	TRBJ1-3	CASVPGGSNTIYF
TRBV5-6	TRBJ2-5	CASSGWVSETQYF
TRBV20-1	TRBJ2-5	CSAIQRETQYF
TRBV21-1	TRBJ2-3	CASSPIQGEGTDTQYF
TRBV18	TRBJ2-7	CASSQGQGDEQYF
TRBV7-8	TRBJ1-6	CASSPQGQGSSPLHF
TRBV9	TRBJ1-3	CASSARGPGNTIYF
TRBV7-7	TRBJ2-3	CASSPGGRGSDTQYF
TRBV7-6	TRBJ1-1	CASSFDRVKLNTEAFF
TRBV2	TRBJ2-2	CASSATRGSGELFF
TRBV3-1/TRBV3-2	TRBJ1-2	CASSPRANYGYTF
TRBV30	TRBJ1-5	CAWSVGAGQPQHF
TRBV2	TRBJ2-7	CASSGLGGGRAYEQYF
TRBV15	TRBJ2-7	CATSSRLAAHGSYEQYF
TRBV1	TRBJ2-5	CTSSLGLAGATPGDETQYF
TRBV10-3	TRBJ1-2	CAISALGSEVGYTF
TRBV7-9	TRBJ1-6	CASSFTAGDSPLHF
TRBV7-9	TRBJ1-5	CASSSQSWAINQPQHF
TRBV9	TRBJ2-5	CASSPGLVETQYF
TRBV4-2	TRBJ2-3	CASSQVAGVADTQYF
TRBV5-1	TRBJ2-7	CASSFGGSQAYEQYF
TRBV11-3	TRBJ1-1	CASSLAGGMNTEAFF
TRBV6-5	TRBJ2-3	CASSYGGRSDTQYF
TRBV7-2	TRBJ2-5	CASSLKVSGETQYF